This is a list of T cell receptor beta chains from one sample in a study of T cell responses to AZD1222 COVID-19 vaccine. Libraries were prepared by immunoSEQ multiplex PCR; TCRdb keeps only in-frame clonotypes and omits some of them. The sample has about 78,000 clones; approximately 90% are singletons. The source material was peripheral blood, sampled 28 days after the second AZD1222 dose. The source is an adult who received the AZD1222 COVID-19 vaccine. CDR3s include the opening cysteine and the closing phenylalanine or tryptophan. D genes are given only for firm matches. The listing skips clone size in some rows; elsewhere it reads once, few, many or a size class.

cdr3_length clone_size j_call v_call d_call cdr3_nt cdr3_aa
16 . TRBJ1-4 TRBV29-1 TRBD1 TGCAGCGTTGAAGACCCATGGACAGGGTTTGGGGAAAAACTGTTTTTT CSVEDPWTGFGEKLFF
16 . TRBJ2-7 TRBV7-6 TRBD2 TGTGCCAGCAGCTTAGCAGGTGGGCTAGCGGGAGAGGGGCAGTACTTC CASSLAGGLAGEGQYF
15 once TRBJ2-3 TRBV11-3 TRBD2 TGTGCCAGCAGCTTAACTTGGGGGGGGAGGGATACGCAGTATTTT CASSLTWGGRDTQYF
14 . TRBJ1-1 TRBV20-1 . TGCAGTGCTAGTCCCTTAGGACTGAACACTGAAGCTTTCTTT CSASPLGLNTEAFF
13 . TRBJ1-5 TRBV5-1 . TGCGCCAGCAGCCTAGACGGCAATCAGCCCCAGCATTTT CASSLDGNQPQHF
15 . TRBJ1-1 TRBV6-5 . TGTGCCAGCAGTTCCGGCCCCAACTTTAACACTGAAGCTTTCTTT CASSSGPNFNTEAFF
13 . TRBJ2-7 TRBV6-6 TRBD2 TGCGTCGGGACGGGAGGGCCGGGTTACGAGCAGTACTTC CVGTGGPGYEQYF
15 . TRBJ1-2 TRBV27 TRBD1 TGTGCCAGCACCCCTGAAGGGAGGGGGCATATAGGCTACACCTTC CASTPEGRGHIGYTF
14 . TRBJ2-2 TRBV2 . TGTGCCAGCAGTTATCAACAGGGCCACGGGGAGCTGTTTTTT CASSYQQGHGELFF
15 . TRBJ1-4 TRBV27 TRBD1 TGTGCCAGCAGTTCGACAGGGATGTTTCAAGAAAAACTGTTTTTT CASSSTGMFQEKLFF
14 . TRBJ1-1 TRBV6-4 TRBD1 TGTGCCAGCCCCGACAGGGGGCGAGGGACTGAAGCTTTCTTT CASPDRGRGTEAFF
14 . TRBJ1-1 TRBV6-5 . TGTGCCAGCACCCTAAACAGCCTGAACACTGAAGCTTTCTTT CASTLNSLNTEAFF
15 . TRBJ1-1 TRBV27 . . CASSFLAGGPVGAFF
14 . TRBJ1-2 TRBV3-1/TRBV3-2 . TGTGCCAGCAGCCAAGGCAGCAAGTCCTATGGCTACACCTTC CASSQGSKSYGYTF
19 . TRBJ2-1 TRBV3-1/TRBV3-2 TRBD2 TGTGCCAGCAGCCAAGATCATGCGGGAGGCTCTACTGGCTACAATGAGCAGTTCTTC CASSQDHAGGSTGYNEQFF
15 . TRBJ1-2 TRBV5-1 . TGCGCCAGCAGGGCAGGCGCAGGGACTAACTATGGCTACACCTTC CASRAGAGTNYGYTF
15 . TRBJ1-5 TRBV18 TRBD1 TGTGCCAGCTCAGTGACAGGGGGCGCAGAGCAGCCCCAGCATTTT CASSVTGGAEQPQHF
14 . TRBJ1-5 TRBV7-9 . TGTGCCAGCAGCGCAGGGTATAGCAATCAGCCCCAGCATTTT CASSAGYSNQPQHF
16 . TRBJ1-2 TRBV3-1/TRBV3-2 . TGTGCCAGCAGCAAGGCTTTTAGCTATACTAGGGAAGGCTACACCTTC CASSKAFSYTREGYTF
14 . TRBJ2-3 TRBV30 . TGTGCCTGGAGGCCGGGGGCCCGCACAGATACGCAGTATTTT CAWRPGARTDTQYF
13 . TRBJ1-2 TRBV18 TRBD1 TGTGCCAGCTCACCGCGCGGACAGGATAGCTACACCTTC CASSPRGQDSYTF
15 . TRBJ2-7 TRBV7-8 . TGTGCCAGCAGCTTAGCAGGGGACGGGGACTACGAGCAGTACTTC CASSLAGDGDYEQYF
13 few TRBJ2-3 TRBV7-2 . TGTGCCAGCAGTTTTGGGAGCACAGATACGCAGTATTTT CASSFGSTDTQYF
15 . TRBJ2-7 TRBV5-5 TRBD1 TGTGCCAGCAGCTTGAGACCAGGGGGCGTCGACGAGCAGTACTTC CASSLRPGGVDEQYF
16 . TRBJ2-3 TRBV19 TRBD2 TGTGCCAGTAGTAAAATAGCGGGAGGGAGCACAGATACGCAGTATTTT CASSKIAGGSTDTQYF
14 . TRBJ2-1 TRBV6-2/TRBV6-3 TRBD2 TGTGCCAGCAGTTACCTAGCGGACCCAAATGAGCAGTTCTTC CASSYLADPNEQFF
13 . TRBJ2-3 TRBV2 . TGTGCCAGCAGGGGAGATGGTACAGATACGCAGTATTTT CASRGDGTDTQYF